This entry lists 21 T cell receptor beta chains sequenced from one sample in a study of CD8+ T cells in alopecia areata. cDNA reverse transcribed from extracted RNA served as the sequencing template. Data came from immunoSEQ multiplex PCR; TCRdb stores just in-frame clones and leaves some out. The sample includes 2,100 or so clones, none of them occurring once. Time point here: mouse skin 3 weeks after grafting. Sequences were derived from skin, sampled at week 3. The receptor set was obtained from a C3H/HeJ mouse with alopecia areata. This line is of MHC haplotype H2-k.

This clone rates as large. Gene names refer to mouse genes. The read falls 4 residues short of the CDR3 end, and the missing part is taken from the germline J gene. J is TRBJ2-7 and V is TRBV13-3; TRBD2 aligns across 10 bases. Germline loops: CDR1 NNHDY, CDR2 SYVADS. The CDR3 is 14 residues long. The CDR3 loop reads CASSDALGGYEQYF. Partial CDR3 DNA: TGTGCCAGCAGTGATGCACTGGGGGGGTAT.

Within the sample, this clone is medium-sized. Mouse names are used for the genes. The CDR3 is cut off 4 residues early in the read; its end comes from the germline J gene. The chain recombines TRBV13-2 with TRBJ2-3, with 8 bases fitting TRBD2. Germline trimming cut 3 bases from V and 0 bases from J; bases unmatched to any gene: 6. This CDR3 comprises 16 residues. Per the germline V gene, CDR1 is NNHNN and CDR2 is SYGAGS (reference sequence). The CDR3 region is CASGGPGGTSAETLYF. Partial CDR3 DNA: TGTGCCAGCGGTGGGCCTGGGGGGACTAGTGCAGAA.

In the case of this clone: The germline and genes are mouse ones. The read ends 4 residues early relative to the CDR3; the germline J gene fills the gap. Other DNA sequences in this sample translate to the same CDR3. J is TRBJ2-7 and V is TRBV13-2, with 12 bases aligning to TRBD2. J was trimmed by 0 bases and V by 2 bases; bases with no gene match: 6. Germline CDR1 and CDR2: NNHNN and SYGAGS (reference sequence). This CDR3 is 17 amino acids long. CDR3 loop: CASGEGTGGFSSYEQYF. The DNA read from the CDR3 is TGTGCCAGCGGTGAGGGGACTGGGGGGTTTAGCTCCTAT.

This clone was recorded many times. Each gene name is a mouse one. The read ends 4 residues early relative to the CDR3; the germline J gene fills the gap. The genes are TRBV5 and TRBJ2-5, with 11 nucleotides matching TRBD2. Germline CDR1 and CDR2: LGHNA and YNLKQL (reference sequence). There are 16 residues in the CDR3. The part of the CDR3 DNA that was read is TGTGCCAGCAGCCAAGATAAGGACTGGGGGGAAGAC. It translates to CASSQDKDWGED. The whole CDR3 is CASSQDKDWGEDTQYF.

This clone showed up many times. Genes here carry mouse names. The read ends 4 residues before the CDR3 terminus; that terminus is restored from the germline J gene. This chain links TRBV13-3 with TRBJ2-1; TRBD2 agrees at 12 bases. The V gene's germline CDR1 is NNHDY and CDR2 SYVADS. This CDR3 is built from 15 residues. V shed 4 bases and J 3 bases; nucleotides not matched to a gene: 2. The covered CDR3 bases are TGTGCCAGCAGTCCGGACTGGGGGGGCTATGCT. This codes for CASSPDWGGYA. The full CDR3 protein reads CASSPDWGGYAEQFF.

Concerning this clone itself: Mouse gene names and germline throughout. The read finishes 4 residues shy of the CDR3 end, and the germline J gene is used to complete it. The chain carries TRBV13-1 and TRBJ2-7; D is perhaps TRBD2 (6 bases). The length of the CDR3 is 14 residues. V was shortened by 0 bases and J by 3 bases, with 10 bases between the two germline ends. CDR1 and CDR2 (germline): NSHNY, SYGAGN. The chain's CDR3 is CASSDGPGLYEQYF. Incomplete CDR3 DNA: TGTGCCAGCAGTGATGGACCGGGACTCTAT.

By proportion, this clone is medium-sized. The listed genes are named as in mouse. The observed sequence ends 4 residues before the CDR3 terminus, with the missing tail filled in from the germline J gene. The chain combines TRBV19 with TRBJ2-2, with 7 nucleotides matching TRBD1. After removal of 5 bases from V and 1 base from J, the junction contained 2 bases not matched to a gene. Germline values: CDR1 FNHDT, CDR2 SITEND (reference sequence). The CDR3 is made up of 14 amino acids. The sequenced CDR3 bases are TGTGCCAGCAGCCGGGACAGAAACACCGGG. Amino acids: CASSRDRNTG. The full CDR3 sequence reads CASSRDRNTGQLYF. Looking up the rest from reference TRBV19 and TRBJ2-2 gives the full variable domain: GGIITQTPKFLIGQEGQKLTLKCQQNFNHDTMYWYRQDSGKGLRLIYYSITENDLQKGDLSEGYDASREKKSSFSLTVTSAQKNEMAVFLCASSRDRNTGQLYFGEGSKLTVL.

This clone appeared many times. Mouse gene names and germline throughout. The DNA read from the CDR3 is TGTGCCAGCAGCCAACCGGGACAGGGGTACACA. Protein: CASSQPGQGYT. From start to end, the CDR3 is CASSQPGQGYTEVFF. The chain has TRBV5 and TRBJ1-1, with TRBD1 matching over 10 bases. The CDR3 extends 4 residues past the end of the read, so its final part is completed from the germline J gene. Germline V gives CDR1 LGHNA, CDR2 YNLKQL (reference sequence). CDR3 length equals 15 residues. The V gene end was trimmed by 2 bases and the J gene end by 3 bases; junction bases not matched to a gene: 3.

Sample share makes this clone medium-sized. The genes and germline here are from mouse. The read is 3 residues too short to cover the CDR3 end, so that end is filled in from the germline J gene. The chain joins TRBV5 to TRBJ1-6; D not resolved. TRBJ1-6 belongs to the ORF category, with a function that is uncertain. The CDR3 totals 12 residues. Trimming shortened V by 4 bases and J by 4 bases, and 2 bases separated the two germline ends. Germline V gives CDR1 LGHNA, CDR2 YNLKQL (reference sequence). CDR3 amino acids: CASSPYNSPLYF. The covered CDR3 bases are TGTGCCAGCAGCCCATATAATTCGCCC.

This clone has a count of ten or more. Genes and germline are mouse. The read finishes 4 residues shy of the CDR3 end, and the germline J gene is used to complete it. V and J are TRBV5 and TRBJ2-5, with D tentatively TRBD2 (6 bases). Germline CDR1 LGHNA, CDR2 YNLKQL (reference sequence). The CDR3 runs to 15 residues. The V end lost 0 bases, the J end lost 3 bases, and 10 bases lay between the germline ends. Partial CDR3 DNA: TGTGCCAGCAGCCAAGATCCCCTGGGGCAAGAC. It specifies CASSQDPLGQD. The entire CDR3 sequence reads CASSQDPLGQDTQYF.

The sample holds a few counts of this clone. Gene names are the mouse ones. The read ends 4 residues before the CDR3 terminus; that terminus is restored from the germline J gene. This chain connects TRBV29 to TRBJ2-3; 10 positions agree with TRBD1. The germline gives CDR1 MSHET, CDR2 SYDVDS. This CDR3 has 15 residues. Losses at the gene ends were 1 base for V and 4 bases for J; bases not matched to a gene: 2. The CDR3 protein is CASSLLGQGSETLYF. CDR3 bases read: TGTGCTAGCAGTTTATTGGGACAGGGGTCAGAA.

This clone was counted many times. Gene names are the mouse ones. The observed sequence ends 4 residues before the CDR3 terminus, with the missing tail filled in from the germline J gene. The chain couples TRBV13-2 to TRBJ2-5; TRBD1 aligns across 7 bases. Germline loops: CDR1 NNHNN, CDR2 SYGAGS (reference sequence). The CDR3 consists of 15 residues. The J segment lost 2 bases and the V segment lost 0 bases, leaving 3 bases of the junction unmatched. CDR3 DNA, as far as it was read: TGTGCCAGCGGTGATGCACCAGGGGGCCAAGAC. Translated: CASGDAPGGQD. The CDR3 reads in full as CASGDAPGGQDTQYF.

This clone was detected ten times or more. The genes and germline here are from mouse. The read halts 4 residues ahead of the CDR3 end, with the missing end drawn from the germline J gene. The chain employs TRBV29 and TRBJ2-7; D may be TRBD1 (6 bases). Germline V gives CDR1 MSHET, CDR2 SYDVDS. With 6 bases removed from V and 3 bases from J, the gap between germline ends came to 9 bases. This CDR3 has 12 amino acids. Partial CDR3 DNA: TGTGCTAGCAGCTCGGGACACTAT. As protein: CASSSGHY. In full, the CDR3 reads CASSSGHYEQYF. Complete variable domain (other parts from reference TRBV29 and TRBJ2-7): DMKVTQMPRYLIKRMGENVLLECGQDMSHETMYWYRQDPGLGLQLIYISYDVDSNSEGDIPKGYRVSRKKREHFSLILDSAKTNQTSVYFCASSSGHYEQYFGPGTRLTVL.

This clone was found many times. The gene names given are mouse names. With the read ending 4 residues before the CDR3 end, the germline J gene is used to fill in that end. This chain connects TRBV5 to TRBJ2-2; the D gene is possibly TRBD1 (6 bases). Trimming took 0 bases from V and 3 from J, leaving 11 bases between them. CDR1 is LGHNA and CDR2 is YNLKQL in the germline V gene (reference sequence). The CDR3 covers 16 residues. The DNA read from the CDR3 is TGTGCCAGCAGCCAAGATCCCAGGGGTGACACCGGG. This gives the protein CASSQDPRGDTG. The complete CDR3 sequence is CASSQDPRGDTGQLYF.

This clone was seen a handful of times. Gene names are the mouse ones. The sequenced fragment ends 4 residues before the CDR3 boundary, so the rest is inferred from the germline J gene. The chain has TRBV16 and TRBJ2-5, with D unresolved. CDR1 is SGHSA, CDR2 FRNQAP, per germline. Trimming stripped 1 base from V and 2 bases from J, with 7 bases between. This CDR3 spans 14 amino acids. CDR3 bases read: TGTGCAAGCAGCTTAGGACAAATCCAAGAC. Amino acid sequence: CASSLGQIQD. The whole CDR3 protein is CASSLGQIQDTQYF.

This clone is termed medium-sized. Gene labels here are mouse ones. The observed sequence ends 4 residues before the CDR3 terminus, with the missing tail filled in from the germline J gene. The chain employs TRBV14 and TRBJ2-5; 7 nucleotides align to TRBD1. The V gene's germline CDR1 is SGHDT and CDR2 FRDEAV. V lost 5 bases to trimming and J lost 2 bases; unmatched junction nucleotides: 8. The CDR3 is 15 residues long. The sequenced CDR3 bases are TGTGCCAGCAGCCCCAGGACAGGCCTCCAAGAC. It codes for CASSPRTGLQD. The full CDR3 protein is CASSPRTGLQDTQYF.

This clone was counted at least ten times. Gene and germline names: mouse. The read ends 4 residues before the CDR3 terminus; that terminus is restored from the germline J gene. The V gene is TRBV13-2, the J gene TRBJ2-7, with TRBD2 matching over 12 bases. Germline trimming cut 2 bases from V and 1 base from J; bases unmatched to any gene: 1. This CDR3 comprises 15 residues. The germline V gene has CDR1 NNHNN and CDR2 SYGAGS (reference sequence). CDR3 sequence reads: CASGEGLGGSYEQYF. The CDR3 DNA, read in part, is TGTGCCAGCGGTGAGGGACTGGGGGGTTCCTAT.

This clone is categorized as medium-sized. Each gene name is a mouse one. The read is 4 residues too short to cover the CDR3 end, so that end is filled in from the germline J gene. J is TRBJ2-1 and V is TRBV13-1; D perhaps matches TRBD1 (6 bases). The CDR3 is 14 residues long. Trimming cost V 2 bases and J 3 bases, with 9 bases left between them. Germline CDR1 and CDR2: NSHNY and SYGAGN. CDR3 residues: CASSDGTIYAEQFF. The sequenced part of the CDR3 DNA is TGTGCCAGCAGTGACGGGACAATCTATGCT.

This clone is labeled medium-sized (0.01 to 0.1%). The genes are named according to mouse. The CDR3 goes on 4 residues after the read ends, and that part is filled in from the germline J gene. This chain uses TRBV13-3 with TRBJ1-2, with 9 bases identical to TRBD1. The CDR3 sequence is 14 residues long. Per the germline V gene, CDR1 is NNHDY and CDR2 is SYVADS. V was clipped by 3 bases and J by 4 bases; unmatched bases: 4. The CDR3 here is CASSGTGVGSDYTF. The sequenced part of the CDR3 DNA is TGTGCCAGCAGTGGGACAGGGGTAGGCTCC.

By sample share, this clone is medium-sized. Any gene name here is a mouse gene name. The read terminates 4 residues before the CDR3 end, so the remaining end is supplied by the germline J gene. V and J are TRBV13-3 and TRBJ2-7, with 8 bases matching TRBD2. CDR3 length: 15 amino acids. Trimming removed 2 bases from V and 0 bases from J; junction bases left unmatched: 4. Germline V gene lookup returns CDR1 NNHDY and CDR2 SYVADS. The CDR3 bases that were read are TGTGCCAGCAGTGAGAGGGACTGGAGCTCCTAT. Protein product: CASSERDWSSY. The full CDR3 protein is CASSERDWSSYEQYF.

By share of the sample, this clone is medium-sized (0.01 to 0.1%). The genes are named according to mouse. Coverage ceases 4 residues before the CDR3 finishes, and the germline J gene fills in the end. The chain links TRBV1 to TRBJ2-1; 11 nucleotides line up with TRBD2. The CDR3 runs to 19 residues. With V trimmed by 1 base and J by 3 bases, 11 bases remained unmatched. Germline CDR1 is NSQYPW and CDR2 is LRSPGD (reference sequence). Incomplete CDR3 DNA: TGCACCTGCAGTGCAGCCCCCCCGGGACTGGGGGTCGGCTATGCT. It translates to CTCSAAPPGLGVGYA. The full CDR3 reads CTCSAAPPGLGVGYAEQFF.